This entry describes one TCR beta chain. The primer mix had 60 Vbeta and 13 Jbeta primers. Profiling relied on immunoSEQ multiplex PCR, and the TCRdb table lists in-frame clones only, not all of them. This table has hundreds of thousands of clones, roughly 80% appearing once. The data were taken from a study of cytomegalovirus exposure and HLA in healthy donors. The CDR3 length is 18 residues. Germline values: CDR1 SGHDT, CDR2 YYEEEE. With 4 bases clipped from V and 3 bases from J, the junction kept 16 bases outside the gene matches. The TCR comes from a man younger than 45 in good health and CMV-seronegative. The V gene is TRBV5-6, the J gene TRBJ1-5, with 7 bases identical to TRBD1. Material for sequencing was PBMCs. The CDR3 here is CASSEAGTGVRINQPQHF. CDR3 in DNA: TGTGCCAGCAGCGAAGCTGGTACAGGGGTGAGGATCAATCAGCCCCAGCATTTT.